The present T cell receptor (beta chain) was sequenced within a study of T cells in localized non-small cell lung cancer. Study findings and constraints: Median about 56 top-100 tumor clones were shared with paired adjacent lung. Density of T cells in blood, when higher, went with longer overall survival.

TCRdb keeps only in-frame clones here, not all; method: immunoSEQ multiplex PCR. Here the sample spans about 34,000 clones, 78% being singletons. Concerning this clone: The antigen remains undetermined.

V lost 6 bases and J lost 8; bases outside the gene matches: 6. CDR3 size: 12 residues. Germline assignment: CDR1 WNHNN and CDR2 SYGVQD (reference sequence). This chain connects TRBV10-1 to TRBJ1-1, with 7 bases lining up with TRBD1. This receptor was identified in a male donor older than 55 with stage II squamous cell lung carcinoma. The sample was peripheral blood, taken before any cancer treatment. The chain's CDR3 is CASSHPGQEAFF. CDR3 coding DNA: TGCGCCAGCAGCCACCCGGGACAGGAAGCTTTCTTT.